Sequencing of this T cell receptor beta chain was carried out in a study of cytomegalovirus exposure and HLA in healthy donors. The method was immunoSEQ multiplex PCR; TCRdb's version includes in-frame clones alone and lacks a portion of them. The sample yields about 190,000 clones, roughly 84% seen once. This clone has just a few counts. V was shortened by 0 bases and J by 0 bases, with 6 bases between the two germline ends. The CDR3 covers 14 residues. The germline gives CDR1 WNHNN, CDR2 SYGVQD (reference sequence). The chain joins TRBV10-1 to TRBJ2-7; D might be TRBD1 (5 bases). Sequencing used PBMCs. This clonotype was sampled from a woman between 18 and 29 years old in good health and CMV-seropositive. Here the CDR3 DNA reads TGCGCCAGCAGTGAGTCCAGGGCCTCCTACGAGCAGTACTTC. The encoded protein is CASSESRASYEQYF.